This T cell receptor (beta chain) was obtained from a study of blood T cell repertoires in COVID-19. Study-level information: Material from acute and convalescent COVID-19 was sourced from the United States, Italy and Spain.

The CDR3 totals 18 residues. Trimming left V 4 bases short and J 0 bases short, with 19 bases between. Per germline, CDR1 LNHDA and CDR2 SQIVND (reference sequence). Profiled with immunoSEQ multiplex PCR; TCRdb holds only in-frame clones, not every one. Here the sample spans under 300,000 clones, roughly 86% being singletons. J is TRBJ1-5 and V is TRBV19; the D gene is possibly TRBD1 (5 bases). The source is a woman aged 70 to 79 with active or convalescent COVID-19. What was sequenced was peripheral blood. CDR3 bases: TGTGCCAGTAGTACGACCGGGGGTGGGCCTTATAGCAATCAGCCCCAGCATTTT. Translating it yields CASSTTGGGPYSNQPQHF.